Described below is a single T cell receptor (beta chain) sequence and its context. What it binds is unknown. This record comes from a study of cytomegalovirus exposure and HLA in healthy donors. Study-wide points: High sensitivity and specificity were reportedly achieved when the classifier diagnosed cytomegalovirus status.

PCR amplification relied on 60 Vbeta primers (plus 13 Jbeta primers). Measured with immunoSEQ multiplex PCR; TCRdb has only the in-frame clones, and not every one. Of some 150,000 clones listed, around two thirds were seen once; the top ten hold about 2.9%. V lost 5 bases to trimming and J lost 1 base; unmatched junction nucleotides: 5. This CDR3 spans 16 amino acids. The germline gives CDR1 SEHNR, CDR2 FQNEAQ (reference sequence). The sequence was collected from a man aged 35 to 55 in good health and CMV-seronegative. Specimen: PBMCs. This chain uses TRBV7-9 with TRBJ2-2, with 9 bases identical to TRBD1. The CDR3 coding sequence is TGTGCCAGCAGCAAACAGGGGGCATTGAACACCGGGGAGCTGTTTTTT. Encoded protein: CASSKQGALNTGELFF.